These T cell receptor beta chains were read from a single sample in a study of T cell responses to AZD1222 COVID-19 vaccine. Some clones are missing from TCRdb's copy, which holds only in-frame ones; the method was immunoSEQ multiplex PCR. The table records 120,000 to 150,000 clones, 90% to 95% of them present only once. The specimen was peripheral blood, collected on day 0 of AZD1222 vaccination. The receptors were sampled from an adult in good health. The CDR3 runs from the conserved cysteine through the conserved F or W. D genes are given only for firm matches. Size tells how often a clone was seen (once, few, many) or the class of an expanded clone, and some rows leave it out.

d_call j_call clone_size v_call cdr3_nt cdr3_aa
- TRBJ1-2 - TRBV18 TGTGCCAGCTCACCACTGGACAGCTATGGCTACACCTTC CASSPLDSYGYTF
- TRBJ1-5 - TRBV19 TGTGCCAGTAGTGATTTCAGGGATTGGTCCCAGCCCCAGCATTTT CASSDFRDWSQPQHF
TRBD1 TRBJ2-5 - TRBV4-1 TGCGCCAGCAGCCAAACACAGGGGGCCCAAGAGACCCAGTACTTC CASSQTQGAQETQYF
- TRBJ2-7 few TRBV5-5 TGTGCCAGCAGCCTCCGGTGGGGGGGGCCCTACGAGCAGTACTTC CASSLRWGGPYEQYF
- TRBJ1-2 once TRBV20-1 TGCAGTGCTAGATCTGGCTACACCTTC CSARSGYTF
- TRBJ2-3 - TRBV6-6 TGTGCCAGCAGTACCCGGGCGTTAACTAGCACAGATACGCAGTATTTT CASSTRALTSTDTQYF
TRBD1 TRBJ1-1 - TRBV7-9 TGTGCCAGCAGCTTACAGGGGGGAACTGAAGCTTTCTTT CASSLQGGTEAFF
- TRBJ1-1 - TRBV6-2/TRBV6-3 TGTGCCAGCAGTTACGGGACTGCGCGCGGGAACACTGAAGCTTTCTTT CASSYGTARGNTEAFF
- TRBJ1-4 - TRBV3-1/TRBV3-2 TGTGCCAGCAGCCAAGCGACGGGGCGGGGTGAAAAACTGTTTTTT CASSQATGRGEKLFF
TRBD1 TRBJ1-4 - TRBV4-1 TGCGCCAGCAGCGTACGGACAGGGGGTGAGGAAAAACTGTTTTTT CASSVRTGGEEKLFF
- TRBJ2-3 - TRBV5-1 TGCGCCAGCAGCACCGACAGACCTAGCACAGATACGCAGTATTTT CASSTDRPSTDTQYF
- TRBJ1-1 - TRBV19 TGTGCCAGTAGAGATCATGGGGCTGAAGCTTTCTTT CASRDHGAEAFF
TRBD2 TRBJ2-5 - TRBV3-1/TRBV3-2 TGTGCCAGCTGCCTAGCGGGGGAAGAGACCCAGTACTTC CASCLAGEETQYF
TRBD1 TRBJ1-4 - TRBV19 TGTGCCAGTAGTACGGGGACAGCAACTAATGAAAAACTGTTTTTT CASSTGTATNEKLFF
- TRBJ2-1 - TRBV2 TGTGCCAGCATCCCGATGCCATCCTACAATGAGCAGTTCTTC CASIPMPSYNEQFF
- TRBJ2-7 once TRBV6-2/TRBV6-3 TGTGCCAGCAGTTACGAAGGGTACGACGAGCAGTACTTC CASSYEGYDEQYF
- TRBJ1-2 once TRBV4-3 TGCGCCAGCAGCCAAACACCACCGATCTATGGCTACACCTTC CASSQTPPIYGYTF
- TRBJ1-1 - TRBV29-1 TGCAGCGTTGTATGGCAGAACACTGAAGCTTTCTTT CSVVWQNTEAFF
TRBD2 TRBJ2-7 - TRBV3-1/TRBV3-2 TGTGCCAGCAGTCTCGGGACTAGCGGGACCTACGAGCAGTACTTC CASSLGTSGTYEQYF